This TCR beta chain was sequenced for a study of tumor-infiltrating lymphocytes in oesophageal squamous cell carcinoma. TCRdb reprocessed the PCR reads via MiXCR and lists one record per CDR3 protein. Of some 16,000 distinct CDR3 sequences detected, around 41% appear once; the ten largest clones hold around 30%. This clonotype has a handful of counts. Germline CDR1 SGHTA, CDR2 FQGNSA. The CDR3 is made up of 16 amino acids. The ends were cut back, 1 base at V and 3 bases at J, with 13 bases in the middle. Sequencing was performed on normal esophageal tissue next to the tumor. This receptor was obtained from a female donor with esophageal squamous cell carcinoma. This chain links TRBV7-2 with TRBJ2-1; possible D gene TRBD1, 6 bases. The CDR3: CASSLGGRGSYNEQFF. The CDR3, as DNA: TGTGCCAGCAGCTTAGGTGGCAGGGGAAGCTACAATGAGCAGTTCTTC.